This T cell receptor beta chain was profiled in a study of blood T cell repertoires in COVID-19. Study details: PBMCs, B-cell-depleted T cells, or T cells were the source of the cDNA or gDNA that made up the material.

Assay used: immunoSEQ multiplex PCR; TCRdb lists only in-frame clones, some missing. Of 200,000 to 250,000 clones in the sample, less than 90% were seen once. The CDR3 spans 13 residues. Germline assignment: CDR1 SGHTA and CDR2 FQGNSA. Trimming removed 5 bases from V and 7 bases from J; junction bases left unmatched: 6. Sequenced: PBMCs or T cells enriched from blood (not recorded which). The TCR sequence derives from a woman aged 25 to 39 who had recovered from COVID-19. V is TRBV7-2 and J is TRBJ2-3; 7 bases agree with TRBD1. DNA for the CDR3: TGTGCCAGCAGCCCAGACAGGGTGAATACGCAGTATTTT. Protein product: CASSPDRVNTQYF. The full variable domain, in which reference TRBV7-2 and TRBJ2-3 provide the parts outside the CDR3, is GAGVSQSPSNKVTEKGKDVELRCDPISGHTALYWYRQSLGQGLEFLIYFQGNSAPDKSGLPSDRFSAERTGGSVSTLTIQRTQQEDSAVYLCASSPDRVNTQYFGPGTRLTVL.